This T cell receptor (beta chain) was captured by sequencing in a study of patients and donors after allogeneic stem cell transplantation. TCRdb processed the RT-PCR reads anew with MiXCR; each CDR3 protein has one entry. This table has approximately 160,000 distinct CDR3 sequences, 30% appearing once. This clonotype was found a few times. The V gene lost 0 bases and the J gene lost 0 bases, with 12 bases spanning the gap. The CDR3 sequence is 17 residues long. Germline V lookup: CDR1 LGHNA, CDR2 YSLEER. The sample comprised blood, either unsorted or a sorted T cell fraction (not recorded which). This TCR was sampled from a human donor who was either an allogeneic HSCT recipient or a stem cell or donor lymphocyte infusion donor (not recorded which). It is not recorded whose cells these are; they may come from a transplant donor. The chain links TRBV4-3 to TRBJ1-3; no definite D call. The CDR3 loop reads CASSQDWQSFSGNTIYF. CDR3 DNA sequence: TGCGCCAGCAGCCAAGACTGGCAGTCCTTCTCTGGAAACACCATATATTTT.